A selection of T cell receptor beta chains follows, all from one sample in a study of T-cell memory formation after mild COVID-19. TCRdb re-derived calls from the 5' RACE reads in MiXCR, one entry per CDR3 protein. Altogether about 81,000 distinct CDR3 sequences are present, about 23% being singletons, with the ten largest covering under 45%. Sequencing was carried out using PBMCs or a T cell subset sorted from them (not recorded which). The receptors stem from a man younger than 35 who had mild COVID-19 (a few samples of this study predate the infection). Cell type and time point are not known. The CDR3 runs from the conserved cysteine through the conserved F or W.

CDR3 protein	V gene	J gene
CSYCEGNTEAFF	TRBV29-1	TRBJ1-1
CASSVASGGTDTQYF	TRBV9	TRBJ2-3
CASSPGRGPYEQYF	TRBV18	TRBJ2-7
CASRKRGGYEQFF	TRBV19	TRBJ2-1
CSVAGIDGYTF	TRBV29-1	TRBJ1-2
CASSLVGRNGDRANEQFF	TRBV2	TRBJ2-1
CASSYEGFGYEQYF	TRBV5-1	TRBJ2-7
CASKNYGYTF	TRBV19	TRBJ1-2
CASSPYRDFYYGYTF	TRBV27	TRBJ1-2
CASSRGIRDRGPGTEAFF	TRBV4-2	TRBJ1-1
CASSYSPSGTGANYGYTF	TRBV6-2/TRBV6-3	TRBJ1-2
CASSPTRAVYPNTEAFF	TRBV6-5	TRBJ1-1
CASSSDRGTDNYEQYF	TRBV28	TRBJ2-7
CASSPQGVINQPQHF	TRBV5-5	TRBJ1-5
CASKGRTGANVLTF	TRBV19	TRBJ2-6
CASRVGDANTGELFF	TRBV4-1	TRBJ2-2
CASSTPPGTGGGAHTDTQYF	TRBV4-1	TRBJ2-3
CASSYSAAGGLNEQFF	TRBV6-6	TRBJ2-1
CATSDFTTIQAFF	TRBV24-1	TRBJ1-1
CASSYGQGGNEQFF	TRBV13	TRBJ2-1
CASSQGPEAFF	TRBV7-9	TRBJ1-1
CASSLALLNTEAFF	TRBV7-2	TRBJ1-1
CASSSSPRAPYGYTF	TRBV7-9	TRBJ1-2
CASSGGGADTQYF	TRBV9	TRBJ2-3
CSANLAGGETQYF	TRBV20-1	TRBJ2-5
CASSYQTAYRSPGGYYGYTF	TRBV27	TRBJ1-2
CASSLGLRVETQYF	TRBV5-1	TRBJ2-5
CASSQFTGGSEAFF	TRBV3-1	TRBJ1-1
CASSQVPPQPGRNNYGYTF	TRBV4-3	TRBJ1-2
CASRDGGETQYF	TRBV2	TRBJ2-5
CASSYSLLQTGELFF	TRBV6-5	TRBJ2-2
CASSQDGQNTGELFF	TRBV4-1	TRBJ2-2
CASSLTSGSRDTQYF	TRBV7-3	TRBJ2-3
CASSPDSARSNTEAFF	TRBV5-6	TRBJ1-1
CASSSNRRGIYEQYF	TRBV28	TRBJ2-7
CASSAWGQVNTGELFF	TRBV9	TRBJ2-2
CASSEALNSYEQYF	TRBV2	TRBJ2-7
CASSSGPPNIQYF	TRBV5-1	TRBJ2-4
CASSDLGRLPYEQYF	TRBV6-2/TRBV6-3	TRBJ2-7
CASSQELAEETQYF	TRBV4-1	TRBJ2-5
CASSRASGGPGDTQYF	TRBV4-1	TRBJ2-3
CASSQADSGNTIYF	TRBV4-1	TRBJ1-3
CASSSGAGSFTDTQYF	TRBV12-3/TRBV12-4	TRBJ2-3
CASSTRRIATSGGSSEQFF	TRBV6-2/TRBV6-3	TRBJ2-1
CASSQGSDTQYF	TRBV4-1	TRBJ2-3
CASSFRGTSYEQYF	TRBV11-1	TRBJ2-7
CASSGYRDGIEKLFF	TRBV14	TRBJ1-4
CASSTTQGYEAFF	TRBV12-3/TRBV12-4	TRBJ1-1
CASSAGSNQPQHF	TRBV6-4	TRBJ1-5
CASSLDSSTNEKLFF	TRBV9	TRBJ1-4
CASSLMGEPQHF	TRBV5-4	TRBJ1-5
CASSERHPTSGGFQETQYF	TRBV2	TRBJ2-5
CAIRSGLAAYNEQFF	TRBV10-3	TRBJ2-1
CASSSAGINEKLFF	TRBV7-8	TRBJ1-4